The sequence of this T cell receptor beta chain was determined in a study of blood T cells in healthy people across ages. Next came a second PCR, run for about 6 to 11 cycles, which used a sample-barcoded 5' primer along with a J-beta primer mix. TCRdb reprocessed the 5' RACE reads via MiXCR and lists one record per CDR3 protein. This table holds 850,000 or so distinct CDR3 sequences, 29% found once. This clonotype was counted at least ten times. This sequence originates from a woman over 75 in good health. Sequencing was done on a sample of blood.

For the CDR3, the DNA is TGCGCCAGCAGCTTGGGAACAGAACCAAATTCACCCCTCCACTTT. Encoded protein: CASSLGTEPNSPLHF. The J gene is TRBJ1-6, the V gene TRBV5-1; D gene ambiguous. Germline-derived CDR1 and CDR2 are SGHRS and YFSETQ. Trimming stripped 0 bases from V and 7 bases from J, with 11 bases between. The CDR3 runs 15 residues. Combining the CDR3 with reference TRBV5-1 and TRBJ1-6 gives the whole variable domain KAGVTQTPRYLIKTRGQQVTLSCSPISGHRSVSWYQQTPGQGLQFLFEYFSETQRNKGNFPGRFSGRQFSNSRSEMNVSTLELGDSALYLCASSLGTEPNSPLHFGNGTRLTVT.